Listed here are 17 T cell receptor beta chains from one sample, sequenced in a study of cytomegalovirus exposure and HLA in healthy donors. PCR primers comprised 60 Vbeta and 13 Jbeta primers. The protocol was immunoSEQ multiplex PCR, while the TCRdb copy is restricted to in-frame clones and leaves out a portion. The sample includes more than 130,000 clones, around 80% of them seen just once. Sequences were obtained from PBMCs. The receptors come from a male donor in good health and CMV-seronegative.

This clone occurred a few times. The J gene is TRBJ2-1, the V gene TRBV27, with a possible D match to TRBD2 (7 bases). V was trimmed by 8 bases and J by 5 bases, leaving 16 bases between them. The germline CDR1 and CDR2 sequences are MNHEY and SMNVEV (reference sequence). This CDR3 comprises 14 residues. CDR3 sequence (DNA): TGTGCCAGCCGTCAAGGGGGGGTCAACAATGAGCAGTTCTTC. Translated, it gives CASRQGGVNNEQFF.

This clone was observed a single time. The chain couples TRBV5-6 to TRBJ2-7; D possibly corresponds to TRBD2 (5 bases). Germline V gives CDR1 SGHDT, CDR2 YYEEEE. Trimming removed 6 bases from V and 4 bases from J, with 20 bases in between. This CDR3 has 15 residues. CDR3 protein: CASIDRGLLGYEQYF. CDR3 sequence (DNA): TGTGCCAGCATAGACCGCGGACTGTTGGGGTACGAGCAGTACTTC.

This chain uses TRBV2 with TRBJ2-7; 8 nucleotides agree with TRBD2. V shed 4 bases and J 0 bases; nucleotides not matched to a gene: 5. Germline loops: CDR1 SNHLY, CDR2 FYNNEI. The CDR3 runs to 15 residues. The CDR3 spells CASSVNGGGSYEQYF. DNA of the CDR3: TGTGCCAGCAGTGTTAACGGGGGGGGCTCCTACGAGCAGTACTTC.

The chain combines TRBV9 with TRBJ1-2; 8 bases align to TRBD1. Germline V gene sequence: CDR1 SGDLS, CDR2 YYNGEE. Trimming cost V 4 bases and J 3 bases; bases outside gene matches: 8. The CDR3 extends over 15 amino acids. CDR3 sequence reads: CASSPQGADYYGYTF. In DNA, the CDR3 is TGTGCCAGCAGCCCCCAGGGGGCCGATTACTATGGCTACACCTTC.

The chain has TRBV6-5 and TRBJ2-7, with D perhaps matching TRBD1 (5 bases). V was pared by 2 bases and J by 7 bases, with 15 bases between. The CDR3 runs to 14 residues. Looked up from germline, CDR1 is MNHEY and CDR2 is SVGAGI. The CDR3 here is CASSYTPGLGEQYF. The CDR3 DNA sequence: TGTGCCAGCAGTTACACCCCAGGGTTAGGTGAGCAGTACTTC.

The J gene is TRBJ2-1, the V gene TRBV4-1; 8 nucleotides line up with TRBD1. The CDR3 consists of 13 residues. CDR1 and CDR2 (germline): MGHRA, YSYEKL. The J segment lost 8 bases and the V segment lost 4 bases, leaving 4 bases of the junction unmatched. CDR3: CASSLDRGDEQFF. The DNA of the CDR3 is TGCGCCAGCAGCCTAGACAGGGGCGATGAGCAGTTCTTC.

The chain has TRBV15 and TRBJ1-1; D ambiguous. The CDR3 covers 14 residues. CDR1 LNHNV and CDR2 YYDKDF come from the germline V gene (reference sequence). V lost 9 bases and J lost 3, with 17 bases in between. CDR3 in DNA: TGTGCCACATACCCGGGAACAGCGGACACTGAAGCTTTCTTT. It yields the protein CATYPGTADTEAFF.

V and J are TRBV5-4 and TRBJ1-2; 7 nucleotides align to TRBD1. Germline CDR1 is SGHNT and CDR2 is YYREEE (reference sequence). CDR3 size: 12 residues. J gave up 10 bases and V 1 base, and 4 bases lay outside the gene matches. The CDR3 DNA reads TGTGCCAGCAGCTTGCCCGGGACAGACTACACCTTC. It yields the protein CASSLPGTDYTF. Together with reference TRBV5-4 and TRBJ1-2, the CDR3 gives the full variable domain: ETGVTQSPTHLIKTRGQQVTLRCSSQSGHNTVSWYQQALGQGPQFIFQYYREEENGRGNFPPRFSGLQFPNYSSELNVNALELDDSALYLCASSLPGTDYTFGSGTRLTVV.

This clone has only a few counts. CDR3 DNA sequence: TGTGCCAGCAGTGAAGCACATGGAAACACCATATATTTT. Its translation is CASSEAHGNTIYF. The chain carries TRBV2 and TRBJ1-3; no clear D gene. Trimming stripped 0 bases from V and 3 bases from J, with 3 bases between. The V gene's germline CDR1 is SNHLY and CDR2 FYNNEI. CDR3 size: 13 residues.

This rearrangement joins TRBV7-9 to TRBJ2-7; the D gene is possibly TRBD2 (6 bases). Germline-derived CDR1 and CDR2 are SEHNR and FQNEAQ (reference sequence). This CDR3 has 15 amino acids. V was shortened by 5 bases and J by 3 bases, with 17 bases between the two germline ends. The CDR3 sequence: CASSPLDGRGYEQYF. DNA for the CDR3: TGTGCCAGCAGCCCTCTTGATGGGCGGGGCTACGAGCAGTACTTC.

The CDR3 region is CASSLSTQLGNTIYF. The CDR3, as DNA: TGTGCCAGCAGCTTATCCACGCAACTTGGAAACACCATATATTTT. The gene calls are TRBV7-9 and TRBJ1-3, with unresolved D. The germline V gene has CDR1 SEHNR and CDR2 FQNEAQ (reference sequence). Trimming took 2 bases from V and 3 from J, leaving 11 bases between them. The CDR3 length is 15 residues. Based on the CDR3 plus reference TRBV7-9 and TRBJ1-3, the full variable domain is DTGVSQNPRHKITKRGQNVTFRCDPISEHNRLYWYRQTLGQGPEFLTYFQNEAQLEKSRLLSDRFSAERPKGSFSTLEIQRTEQGDSAMYLCASSLSTQLGNTIYFGEGSWLTVV.

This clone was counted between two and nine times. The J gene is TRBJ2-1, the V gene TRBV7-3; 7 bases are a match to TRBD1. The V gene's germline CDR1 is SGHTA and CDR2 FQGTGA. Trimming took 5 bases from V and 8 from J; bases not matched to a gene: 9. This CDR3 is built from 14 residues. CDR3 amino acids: CASSLLQGSDEQFF. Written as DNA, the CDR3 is TGTGCCAGCAGCCTATTACAGGGGAGCGATGAGCAGTTCTTC.

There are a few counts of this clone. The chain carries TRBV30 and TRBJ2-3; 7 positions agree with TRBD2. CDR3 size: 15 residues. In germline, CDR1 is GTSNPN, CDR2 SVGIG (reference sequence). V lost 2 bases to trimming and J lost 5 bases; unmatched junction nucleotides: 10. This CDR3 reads CAWSPGTTGRDTQYF. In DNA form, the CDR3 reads TGTGCCTGGAGTCCCGGGACTACCGGGAGAGATACGCAGTATTTT.

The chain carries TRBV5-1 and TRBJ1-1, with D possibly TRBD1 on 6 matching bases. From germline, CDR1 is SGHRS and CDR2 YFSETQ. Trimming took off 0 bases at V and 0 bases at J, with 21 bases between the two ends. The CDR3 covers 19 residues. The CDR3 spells CASSLGYDRTGPMNTEAFF. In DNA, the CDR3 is TGCGCCAGCAGCTTGGGTTATGACAGGACTGGGCCTATGAACACTGAAGCTTTCTTT.

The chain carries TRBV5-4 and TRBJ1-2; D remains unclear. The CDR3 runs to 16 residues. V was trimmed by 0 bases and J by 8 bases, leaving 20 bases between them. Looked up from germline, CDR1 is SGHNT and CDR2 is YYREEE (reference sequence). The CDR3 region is CASSLDLGYDKRGYTF. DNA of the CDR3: TGTGCCAGCAGCTTGGATCTTGGGTACGACAAACGGGGCTACACCTTC.

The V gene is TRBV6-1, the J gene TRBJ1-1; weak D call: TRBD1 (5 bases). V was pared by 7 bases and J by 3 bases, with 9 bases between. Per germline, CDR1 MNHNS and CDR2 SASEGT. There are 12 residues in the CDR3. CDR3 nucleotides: TGTGCCAGCACGGGGGGGTACACTGAAGCTTTCTTT. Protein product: CASTGGYTEAFF.

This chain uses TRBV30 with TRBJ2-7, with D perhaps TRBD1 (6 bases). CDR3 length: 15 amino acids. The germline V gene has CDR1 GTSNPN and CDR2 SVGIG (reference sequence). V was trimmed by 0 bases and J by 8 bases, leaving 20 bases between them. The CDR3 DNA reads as TGTGCCTGGAGTGTACTCAGGGGCCGCCTGGGGCAGCAGTACTTC. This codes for CAWSVLRGRLGQQYF.